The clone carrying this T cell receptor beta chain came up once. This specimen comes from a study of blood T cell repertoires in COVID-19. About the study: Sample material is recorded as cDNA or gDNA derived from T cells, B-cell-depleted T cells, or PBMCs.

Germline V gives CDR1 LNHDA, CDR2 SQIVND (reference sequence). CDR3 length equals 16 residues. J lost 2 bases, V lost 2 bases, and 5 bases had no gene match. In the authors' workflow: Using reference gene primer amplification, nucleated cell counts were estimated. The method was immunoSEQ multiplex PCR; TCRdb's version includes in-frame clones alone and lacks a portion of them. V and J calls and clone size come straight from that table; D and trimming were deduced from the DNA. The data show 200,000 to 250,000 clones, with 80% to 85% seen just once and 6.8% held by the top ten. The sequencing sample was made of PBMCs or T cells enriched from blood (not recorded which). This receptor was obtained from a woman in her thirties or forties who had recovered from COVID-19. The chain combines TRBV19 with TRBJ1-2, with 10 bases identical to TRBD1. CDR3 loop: CASSISGQGRNYGYTF. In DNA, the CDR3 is TGTGCCAGTAGTATATCGGGACAGGGGCGGAACTATGGCTACACCTTC.